The table lists the clone carrying this T cell receptor (beta chain) with a few counts. This sample was taken from a study of identical twins. TCRdb reprocessed the 5' RACE reads via MiXCR and lists one record per CDR3 protein. The sample includes roughly 1.6 million distinct CDR3 sequences, under 35% of them seen just once. The CDR3 loop spans 11 amino acids. The germline V gene encodes CDR1 GTSNPN and CDR2 SVGIG (reference sequence). The ends were cut back, 2 bases at V and 4 bases at J, with 5 bases in the middle. Everyone who donated was a healthy Caucasian. The material sequenced was cord blood. The sequence came from a newborn girl in good health. The chain employs TRBV30 and TRBJ1-2; no definite D call. The DNA for the CDR3 is TGTGCCTGGAGTCGCTCCTATGGCTACACCTTC. It translates to CAWSRSYGYTF.